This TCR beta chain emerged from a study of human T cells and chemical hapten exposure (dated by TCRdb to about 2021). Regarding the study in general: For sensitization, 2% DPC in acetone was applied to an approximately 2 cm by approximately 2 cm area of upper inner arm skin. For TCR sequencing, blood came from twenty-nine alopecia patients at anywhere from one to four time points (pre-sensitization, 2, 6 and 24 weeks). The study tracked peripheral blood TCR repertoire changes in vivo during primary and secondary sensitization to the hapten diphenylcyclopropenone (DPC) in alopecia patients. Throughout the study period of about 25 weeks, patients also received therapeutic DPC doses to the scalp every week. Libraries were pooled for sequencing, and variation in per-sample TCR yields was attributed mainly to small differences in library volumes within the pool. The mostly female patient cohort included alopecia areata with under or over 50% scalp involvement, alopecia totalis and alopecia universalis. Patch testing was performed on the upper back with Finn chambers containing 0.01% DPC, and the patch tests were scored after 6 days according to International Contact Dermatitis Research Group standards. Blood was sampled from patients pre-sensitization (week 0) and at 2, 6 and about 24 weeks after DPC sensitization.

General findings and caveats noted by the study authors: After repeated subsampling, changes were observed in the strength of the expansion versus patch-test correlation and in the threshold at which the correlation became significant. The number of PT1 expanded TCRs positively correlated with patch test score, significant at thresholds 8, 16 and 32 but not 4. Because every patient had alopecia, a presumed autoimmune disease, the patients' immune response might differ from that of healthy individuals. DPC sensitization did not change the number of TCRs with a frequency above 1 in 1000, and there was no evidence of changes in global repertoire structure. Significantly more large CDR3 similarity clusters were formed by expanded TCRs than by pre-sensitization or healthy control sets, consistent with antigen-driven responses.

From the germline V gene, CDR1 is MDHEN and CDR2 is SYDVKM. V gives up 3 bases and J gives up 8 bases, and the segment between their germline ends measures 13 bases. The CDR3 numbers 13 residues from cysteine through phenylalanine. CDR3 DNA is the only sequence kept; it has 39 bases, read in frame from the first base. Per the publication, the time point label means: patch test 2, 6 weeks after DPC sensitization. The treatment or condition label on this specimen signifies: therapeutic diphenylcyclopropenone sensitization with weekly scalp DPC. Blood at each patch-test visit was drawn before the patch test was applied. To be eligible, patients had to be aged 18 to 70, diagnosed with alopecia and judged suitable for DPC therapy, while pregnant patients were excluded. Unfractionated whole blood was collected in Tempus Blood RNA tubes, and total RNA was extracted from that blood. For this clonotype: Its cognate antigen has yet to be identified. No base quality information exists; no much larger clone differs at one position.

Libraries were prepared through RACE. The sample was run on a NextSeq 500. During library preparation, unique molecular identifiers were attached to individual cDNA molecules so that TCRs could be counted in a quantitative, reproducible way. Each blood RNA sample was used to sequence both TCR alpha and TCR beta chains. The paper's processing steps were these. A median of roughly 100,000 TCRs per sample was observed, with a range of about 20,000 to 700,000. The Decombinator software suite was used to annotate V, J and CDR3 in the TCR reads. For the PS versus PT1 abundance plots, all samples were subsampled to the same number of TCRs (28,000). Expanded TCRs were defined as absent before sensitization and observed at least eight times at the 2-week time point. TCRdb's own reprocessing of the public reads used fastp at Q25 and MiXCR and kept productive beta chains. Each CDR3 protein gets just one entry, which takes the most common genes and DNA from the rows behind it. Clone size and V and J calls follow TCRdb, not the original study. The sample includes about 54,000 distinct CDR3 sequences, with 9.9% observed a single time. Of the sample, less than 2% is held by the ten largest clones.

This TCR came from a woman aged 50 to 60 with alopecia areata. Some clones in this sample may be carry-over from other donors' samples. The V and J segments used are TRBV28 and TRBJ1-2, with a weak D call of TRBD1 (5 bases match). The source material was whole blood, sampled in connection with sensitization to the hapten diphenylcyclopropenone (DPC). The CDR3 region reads CASSLERGRGYTF. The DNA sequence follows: TGTGCCAGCAGTTTGGAGAGGGGCAGAGGCTACACCTTC.